The subject of this entry is one T cell receptor beta chain. The PCR used 60 Vbeta and 13 Jbeta primers. The method was immunoSEQ multiplex PCR; TCRdb's version includes in-frame clones alone and lacks a portion of them. The sample consists of over 150,000 clones, approximately 82% of them appearing once. The sample is drawn from a study of cytomegalovirus exposure and HLA in healthy donors. Study-level information: Approximately 180 million T cells yielded around 100 million unique TCR beta sequences, as an earlier analysis found.

Germline V gene data show CDR1 as MNHNY and CDR2 as SVGAGI (reference sequence). The CDR3 is made up of 15 amino acids. V was pared by 2 bases and J by 1 base, with 11 bases between. Material for sequencing was PBMCs. The chain is built from TRBV6-6 and TRBJ1-1, with no clear D. The sequence was obtained from a male donor in good health and CMV-seropositive. The CDR3 nucleotides are TGTGCCAGCAGTTACCCCGGACGGGGGAACACTGAAGCTTTCTTT. Protein product: CASSYPGRGNTEAFF.